The rows below give T cell receptor beta chains drawn from one sample of a study of blood T cell repertoires in COVID-19. Some clones are missing from TCRdb's copy, which holds only in-frame ones; the method was immunoSEQ multiplex PCR. In the table there are nearly 200,000 clones, around 85% of which are singletons. The sample taken for sequencing was peripheral blood. The origin of the receptors is a woman in her 70s with acute or convalescent COVID-19. CDR3s include the opening cysteine and the closing phenylalanine or tryptophan. D genes are given only for firm matches. Only part of the rows carry a size: once, few, many, or a class if the clone is expanded.

J gene | clone size | V gene | D gene | CDR3 protein | CDR3 DNA
TRBJ1-3 | few | TRBV7-8 | NA | CASSLGGQGYSGNTIYF | TGTGCCAGCAGCTTAGGGGGACAAGGGTACTCTGGAAACACCATATATTTT
TRBJ2-7 | NA | TRBV28 | TRBD2 | CASRLIKLAGVAYEQYF | TGTGCCAGCAGACTCATAAAACTAGCGGGCGTTGCCTACGAGCAGTACTTC
TRBJ1-1 | NA | TRBV20-1 | NA | CSGGRGTEAFF | TGCAGCGGTGGCCGGGGCACTGAAGCTTTCTTT
TRBJ2-7 | few | TRBV7-2 | NA | CASSFRVTYEQYF | TGTGCCAGCAGCTTCAGGGTGACCTACGAGCAGTACTTC
TRBJ1-6 | NA | TRBV6-4 | NA | CASSGGGGNSPLHF | TGTGCCAGCAGTGGAGGGGGGGGGAATTCACCCCTCCACTTT
TRBJ1-3 | NA | TRBV4-3 | NA | CASSQDSQGAGNTIYF | TGCGCCAGCAGCCAAGACTCACAGGGAGCTGGAAACACCATATATTTT
TRBJ2-5 | NA | TRBV28 | TRBD1 | CASSPGTGVGTQYF | TGTGCCAGCAGTCCCGGGACAGGGGTCGGGACCCAGTACTTC
TRBJ2-3 | NA | TRBV5-1 | NA | CASSLGPTDTQYF | TGCGCCAGCAGCTTGGGGCCCACAGATACGCAGTATTTT
TRBJ1-1 | NA | TRBV2 | TRBD1 | CASSARTGTTEAFF | TGTGCCAGCAGTGCCCGGACAGGGACCACTGAAGCTTTCTTT
TRBJ2-2 | NA | TRBV11-2 | TRBD1 | CASSLGARTKQGTGELFF | TGTGCCAGCAGCTTAGGGGCCAGAACTAAACAGGGGACCGGGGAGCTGTTTTTT
TRBJ1-1 | few | TRBV6-5 | NA | CASRKPGGPDTEAFF | TGTGCCAGCAGAAAACCCGGGGGGCCAGACACTGAAGCTTTCTTT
TRBJ2-1 | NA | TRBV3-1/TRBV3-2 | TRBD2 | CASSQAPGLAGDEQFF | TGTGCCAGCAGCCAAGCCCCGGGACTAGCGGGAGATGAGCAGTTCTTC
TRBJ1-1 | NA | TRBV3-1/TRBV3-2 | TRBD1 | CASQGAWNTEAFF | TGTGCCAGTCAGGGGGCATGGAACACTGAAGCTTTCTTT
TRBJ1-6 | NA | TRBV5-1 | TRBD1 | CASSPGQGSSPLHF | TGCGCCAGCAGCCCCGGACAGGGCAGTTCACCCCTCCACTTT
TRBJ1-1 | NA | TRBV19 | TRBD1 | CASSARDRATEAFF | TGTGCCAGTAGTGCAAGGGACAGGGCCACTGAAGCTTTCTTT
TRBJ2-3 | NA | TRBV2 | TRBD1 | CASSEGTVPSTDTQYF | TGTGCCAGCAGTGAGGGGACAGTACCTAGCACAGATACGCAGTATTTT
TRBJ2-7 | NA | TRBV11-3 | NA | CASTGGGNEQYF | TGTGCCAGCACCGGGGGTGGGAACGAGCAGTACTTC
TRBJ2-1 | NA | TRBV18 | TRBD2 | CASSPGLAGVNEQFF | TGTGCCAGCTCGCCGGGACTAGCGGGTGTCAATGAGCAGTTCTTC
TRBJ2-2 | NA | TRBV19 | TRBD2 | CAGSDSRGSGRSGELFF | TGTGCCGGTAGCGATTCGCGGGGTAGCGGGAGGTCCGGGGAGCTGTTTTTT
TRBJ2-2 | NA | TRBV25-1 | NA | CASSWQGGTGELFF | TGTGCCAGCAGCTGGCAGGGAGGCACCGGGGAGCTGTTTTTT
TRBJ2-2 | NA | TRBV19 | TRBD1 | CASSIGGQGRATGELFF | TGTGCCAGTAGTATAGGGGGACAGGGCAGGGCCACCGGGGAGCTGTTTTTT
TRBJ1-2 | NA | TRBV27 | NA | CASSFSGDEGYTF | TGTGCCAGCAGTTTTTCGGGGGATGAGGGCTACACCTTC
TRBJ1-2 | NA | TRBV27 | NA | CASSSLTGRGGYTF | TGTGCCAGCAGTTCCCTTACAGGGAGGGGTGGCTACACCTTC
TRBJ2-2 | NA | TRBV7-7 | NA | CASSPPGPHTGELFF | TGTGCTAGCAGCCCACCAGGGCCACACACCGGGGAGCTGTTTTTT
TRBJ1-2 | NA | TRBV5-1 | NA | CASSLEGQGTAYGYTF | TGCGCCAGCAGCTTGGAGGGGCAGGGGACGGCCTATGGCTACACCTTC
TRBJ2-3 | NA | TRBV24-1 | TRBD2 | CATSGQLAGGADTQYF | TGTGCCACCAGTGGTCAACTAGCGGGAGGAGCAGATACGCAGTATTTT
TRBJ1-4 | NA | TRBV27 | NA | CASSLRSPGLNEKLFF | TGTGCCAGCAGTTTAAGAAGTCCGGGGTTGAATGAAAAACTGTTTTTT
TRBJ1-2 | few | TRBV6-5 | NA | CASSYPGGGYTF | TGTGCCAGCAGTTACCCGGGGGGTGGCTACACCTTC
TRBJ2-5 | once | TRBV7-8 | TRBD2 | CASSFGTSMETQYF | TGTGCCAGCAGCTTCGGGACTAGCATGGAGACCCAGTACTTC
TRBJ2-7 | once | TRBV11-2 | TRBD2 | CASSFTGAGDFNF | TGTGCCAGCAGCTTTACTGGCGCGGGAGATTTCAACTTC
TRBJ1-3 | NA | TRBV5-1 | NA | CASKPVTPGNTIYF | TGCGCCAGCAAGCCCGTCACCCCTGGAAACACCATATATTTT
TRBJ1-3 | NA | TRBV6-5 | NA | CASSTGIPGNTIYF | TGTGCCAGCAGTACAGGGATTCCTGGAAACACCATATATTTT
TRBJ2-1 | NA | TRBV2 | TRBD1 | CASSEEAGGNNEQFF | TGTGCCAGCAGTGAGGAGGCAGGGGGAAACAATGAGCAGTTCTTC
TRBJ2-3 | NA | TRBV18 | NA | CASSPKSTDTQYF | TGTGCCAGCTCACCCAAATCCACAGATACGCAGTATTTT
TRBJ1-6 | NA | TRBV5-6 | TRBD1 | CASTARGDSPLHF | TGTGCCAGCACCGCCAGGGGGGATTCACCCCTCCACTTT
TRBJ2-3 | NA | TRBV3-1/TRBV3-2 | NA | CASSPPGGLDTQYF | TGTGCCAGCAGCCCGCCGGGCGGGTTAGATACGCAGTATTTT
TRBJ2-7 | few | TRBV2 | TRBD1 | CASSESGGSYEQYF | TGTGCCAGCAGTGAGTCAGGGGGCTCCTACGAGCAGTACTTC
TRBJ2-2 | NA | TRBV7-9 | TRBD1 | CASSGTGGLSTGELFF | TGTGCCAGCAGCGGGACAGGGGGCCTGAGTACCGGGGAGCTGTTTTTT
TRBJ2-1 | NA | TRBV6-1 | TRBD1 | CASSETSTGSSYNEQFF | TGTGCCAGCAGTGAAACCTCGACAGGGAGCTCCTACAATGAGCAGTTCTTC
TRBJ1-5 | NA | TRBV11-3 | NA | CASSLSGGPNQPQHF | TGTGCCAGCAGCTTATCCGGGGGACCCAATCAGCCCCAGCATTTT
TRBJ2-2 | once | TRBV11-3 | NA | CASSRRVLNTGELFF | TGTGCCAGCAGCCGCCGGGTCTTGAACACCGGGGAGCTGTTTTTT
TRBJ2-5 | NA | TRBV11-3 | NA | CASSLGPTSGETQYF | TGTGCCAGCAGCTTAGGCCCCACTTCAGGGGAGACCCAGTACTTC
TRBJ2-3 | NA | TRBV6-1 | NA | CASSEQGAGGTDTQYF | TGTGCCAGCAGTGAACAAGGGGCTGGTGGCACAGATACGCAGTATTTT
TRBJ2-5 | NA | TRBV5-1 | TRBD2 | CASSFLAGNIETQYF | TGCGCCAGCAGCTTCCTAGCGGGGAATATAGAGACCCAGTACTTC
TRBJ1-1 | once | TRBV18 | NA | CASTSDLNTEAFF | TGTGCCAGCACCTCTGACTTGAACACTGAAGCTTTCTTT
TRBJ1-5 | few | TRBV2 | NA | CASLAGDSNQPQHF | TGTGCCAGCCTAGCAGGGGATAGCAATCAGCCCCAGCATTTT
TRBJ2-7 | NA | TRBV19 | TRBD2 | CASKLGTSGAYEQYF | TGTGCCAGTAAACTAGGGACTAGCGGGGCCTACGAGCAGTACTTC
TRBJ1-1 | NA | TRBV19 | NA | CASSMARERAEAFF | TGTGCCAGTAGTATGGCCAGGGAACGGGCTGAAGCTTTCTTT
TRBJ1-1 | once | TRBV7-8 | NA | CASSLGLQGNTEAFF | TGTGCCAGCAGCTTAGGTCTCCAGGGGAACACTGAAGCTTTCTTT
TRBJ2-7 | NA | TRBV11-3 | TRBD2 | CASSSTGGNEQYF | TGTGCCAGCAGCTCAACGGGGGGGAATGAGCAGTACTTC
TRBJ1-2 | NA | TRBV10-2 | TRBD1 | CASRPTGGYYGYTF | TGCGCCAGCAGACCGACAGGGGGTTACTATGGCTACACCTTC
TRBJ2-5 | NA | TRBV7-9 | TRBD1 | CASSLALQGQETQYF | TGTGCCAGCAGCTTAGCGCTACAGGGGCAAGAGACCCAGTACTTC
TRBJ1-1 | NA | TRBV11-3 | NA | CASTKSAGRNTEAFF | TGTGCCAGCACCAAATCGGCAGGTCGGAACACTGAAGCTTTCTTT